Listed below are T cell receptor beta chains from one sample, sequenced in a study of neurological immune-mediated disorders. TCRdb ran MiXCR on the 5' RACE reads and lists one entry per CDR3 protein. The sample holds approximately 25,000 distinct CDR3 sequences, more than 20% seen once. The sequenced material came from PBMCs. These receptors all stem from a woman aged 60-70 years in good health. The CDR3 runs from the conserved cysteine through the conserved F or W. D genes are given only for firm matches. Clone size appears in some rows only: once, few, many, or a class for an expanded clone.

v_gene	d_gene	j_gene	abundance	CDR3nt	CDR3aa
TRBV29-1	.	TRBJ1-2	many	TGCAGCGCCGCCGAAGGGGATAACTATGGCTACACCTTC	CSAAEGDNYGYTF
TRBV10-1	.	TRBJ2-5	.	TGCGCCAGCAGTGAGACAGGTTTCCGAGAGACCCAGTACTTC	CASSETGFRETQYF
TRBV7-9	.	TRBJ2-7	.	TGTGCCAGTAGCTTATCGGGACATGGGGCGAGGAACGAGCAGTACTTC	CASSLSGHGARNEQYF
TRBV5-1	TRBD2	TRBJ2-2	.	TGCGCCAGCAGCTTTCTCAGCGGGGTGCAGACCGGGGAGCTGTTTTTT	CASSFLSGVQTGELFF
TRBV9	.	TRBJ2-1	many	TGTGCCAGCAGCGTAGTTGCAGCGGCGGGCTACAATGAGCAGTTCTTC	CASSVVAAAGYNEQFF
TRBV6-5	.	TRBJ1-1	many	TGTGCCAGCATGGGGGTCACTGAAGCTTTCTTT	CASMGVTEAFF
TRBV20-1	TRBD2	TRBJ2-1	many	TGCAGTGCTAGAGTTTCCGCTCTCTATCTAGCGGACATTTACAATGAGCAGTTCTTC	CSARVSALYLADIYNEQFF
TRBV7-9	TRBD1	TRBJ1-2	.	TGTGCCAGCAGCTTAGTGATCACAGGGGGCGACTATGGCTACACCTTC	CASSLVITGGDYGYTF
TRBV20-1	.	TRBJ1-5	many	TGCAGTGCTAGAGGCGGGGGACGGAGTGAGCCCCAGCATTTT	CSARGGGRSEPQHF
TRBV24-1	.	TRBJ2-2	many	TGTGCCACCAGTGACTCCGGGACTCTAGACGGCGGGGAGCTGTTTTTT	CATSDSGTLDGGELFF
TRBV5-6	.	TRBJ2-5	.	TGTGCCAGCAGCTTGATCACGGTCCAAGAGACCCAGTACTTC	CASSLITVQETQYF
TRBV6-4	TRBD2	TRBJ2-1	many	TGTGCCAGCAGTGACTCGGCTAGCGGGTACAATGAGCAGTTCTTC	CASSDSASGYNEQFF
TRBV5-1	.	TRBJ2-1	many	TGCGCCAGCAGCTTATCGTCCGGTGAGCAGTTCTTC	CASSLSSGEQFF
TRBV7-2	TRBD2	TRBJ2-5	many	TGTGCCAGCAGCCCGCGACTAGCGGGGTATTCCCAAGAGACCCAGTACTTC	CASSPRLAGYSQETQYF
TRBV20-1	.	TRBJ2-1	many	TGCAGTGCTCCATATAACACACGTCACAATGAGCAGTTCTTC	CSAPYNTRHNEQFF
TRBV20-1	TRBD2	TRBJ2-2	.	TGCAGTGCTTCCGGGACTAGCGGACCCGGGGAGCTGTTTTTT	CSASGTSGPGELFF
TRBV7-2	TRBD2	TRBJ2-7	many	TGTGCCAGCAAAGTGCGGGGGAGCTCCTACGAGCAGTACTTC	CASKVRGSSYEQYF
TRBV20-1	.	TRBJ2-7	.	TGCAGTGCTAGAGATTGTGGAGCGGGTTTTTCCTACGAGCAGTACTTC	CSARDCGAGFSYEQYF
TRBV7-2	.	TRBJ1-5	few	TGTGCCAGCAGCCCACGAGATAGCAATCAGCCCCAGCATTTT	CASSPRDSNQPQHF
TRBV4-3	TRBD2	TRBJ2-3	many	TGCGCCAGCAGCCAAGAGGGGGGGGGGGATACGCAGTATTTT	CASSQEGGGDTQYF
TRBV4-2	.	TRBJ2-5	.	TGTGCCAGCAGCCAAGATGATTGGCGGCCCCAAGAGACCCAGTACTTC	CASSQDDWRPQETQYF
TRBV20-1	TRBD2	TRBJ2-7	once	TGCAGTGCTAGAGGATGGACTAGCGGGAGCCACGAGCAGTACTTC	CSARGWTSGSHEQYF
TRBV28	.	TRBJ1-3	many	TGTGCCAGCACCTTCTGGAGGGGGTCTACAGGAAACACCATATATTTT	CASTFWRGSTGNTIYF
TRBV6-5	.	TRBJ2-7	many	TGTGCCAGCAGTCCCATTACTGAATCCTACGAGCAGTACTTC	CASSPITESYEQYF
TRBV5-1	TRBD2	TRBJ2-5	once	TGCGCCAACAGCTTTACTTTAGCGGGAGGCTCGTGGGAGACCCAGTACTTC	CANSFTLAGGSWETQYF
TRBV3-1	.	TRBJ2-7	.	TGTGCCAGCAGCGCCAGGGAGGTGGAGTGGCAGTACTTC	CASSAREVEWQYF
TRBV7-2	.	TRBJ2-2	medium-sized	TGTGCCAGCAGCAAAACTAGGGGCCAGGGAAGAACCGGGGAGCTGTTTTTT	CASSKTRGQGRTGELFF